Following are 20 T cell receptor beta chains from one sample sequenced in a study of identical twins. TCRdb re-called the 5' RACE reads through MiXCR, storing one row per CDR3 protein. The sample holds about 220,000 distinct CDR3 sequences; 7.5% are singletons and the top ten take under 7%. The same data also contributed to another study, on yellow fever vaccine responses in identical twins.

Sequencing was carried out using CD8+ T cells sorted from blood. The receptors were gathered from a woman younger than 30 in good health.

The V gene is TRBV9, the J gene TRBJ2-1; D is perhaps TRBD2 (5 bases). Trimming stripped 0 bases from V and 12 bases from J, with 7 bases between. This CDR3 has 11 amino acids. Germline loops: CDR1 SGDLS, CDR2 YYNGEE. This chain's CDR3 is CASSVAGVQFF. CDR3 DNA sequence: TGTGCCAGCAGCGTAGCCGGGGTGCAGTTCTTC.

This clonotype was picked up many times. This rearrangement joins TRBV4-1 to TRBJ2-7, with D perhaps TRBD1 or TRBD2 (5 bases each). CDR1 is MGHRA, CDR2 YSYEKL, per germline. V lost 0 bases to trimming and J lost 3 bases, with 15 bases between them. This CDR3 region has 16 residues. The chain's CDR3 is CASSQDEGRIGYEQYF. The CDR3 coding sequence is TGCGCCAGCAGCCAAGATGAGGGGCGGATAGGCTACGAGCAGTACTTC.

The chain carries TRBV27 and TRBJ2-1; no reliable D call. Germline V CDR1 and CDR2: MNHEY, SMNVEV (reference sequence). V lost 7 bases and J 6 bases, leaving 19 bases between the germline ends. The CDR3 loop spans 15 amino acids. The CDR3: CASNPSSVTGNEQFF. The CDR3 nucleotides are TGTGCCAGCAACCCTAGTAGTGTGACCGGCAATGAGCAGTTCTTC.

The CDR3 sequence: CASSQLAGVEEDTQYF. For the CDR3, the DNA is TGTGCCAGCAGCCAACTAGCGGGAGTGGAGGAGGATACGCAGTATTTT. The chain is built from TRBV7-3 and TRBJ2-3; TRBD2 aligns across 11 bases. The V and J ends lost 5 bases and 6 bases, in that order; junction bases with no gene match: 10. Looked up from germline, CDR1 is SGHTA and CDR2 is FQGTGA. This CDR3 region has 16 residues.

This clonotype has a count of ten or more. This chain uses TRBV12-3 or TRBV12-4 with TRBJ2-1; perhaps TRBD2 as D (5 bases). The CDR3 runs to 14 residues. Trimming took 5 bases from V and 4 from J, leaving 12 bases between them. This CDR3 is CASSRAEEYNEQFF. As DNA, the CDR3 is TGTGCCAGCAGTCGAGCGGAAGAGTACAATGAGCAGTTCTTC.

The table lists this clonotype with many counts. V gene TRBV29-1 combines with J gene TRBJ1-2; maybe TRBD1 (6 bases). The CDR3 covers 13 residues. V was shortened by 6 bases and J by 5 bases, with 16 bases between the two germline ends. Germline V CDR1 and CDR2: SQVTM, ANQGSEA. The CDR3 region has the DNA TGCAGCGTCCCCCTGGGAGGGGGTTATGGCTACACCTTC. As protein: CSVPLGGGYGYTF. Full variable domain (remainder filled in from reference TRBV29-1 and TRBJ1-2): SAVISQKPSRDICQRGTSLTIQCQVDSQVTMMFWYRQQPGQSLTLIATANQGSEATYESGFVIDKFPISRPNLTFSTLTVSNMSPEDSSIYLCSVPLGGGYGYTFGSGTRLTVV.

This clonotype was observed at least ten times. CDR3 sequence reads: CASSWSSGREAYEQYF. CDR3 DNA sequence: TGTGCCAGCAGTTGGTCTAGCGGGAGGGAAGCCTACGAGCAGTACTTC. The rearrangement uses TRBV28 and TRBJ2-7, with TRBD2 matching 12 bases. V lost 4 bases, J lost 2 bases, and 6 bases stayed unmatched. CDR1 is MDHEN and CDR2 is SYDVKM in the germline V gene. The CDR3 is 16 residues long.

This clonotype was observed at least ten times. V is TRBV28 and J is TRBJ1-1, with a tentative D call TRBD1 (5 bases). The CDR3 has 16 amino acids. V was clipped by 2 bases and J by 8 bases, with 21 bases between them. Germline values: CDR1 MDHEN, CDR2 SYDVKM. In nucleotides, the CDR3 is TGTGCCAGCAGTTTAAGCAGTAAGGGGACGGCGGTCGAAGCTTTCTTT. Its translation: CASSLSSKGTAVEAFF.

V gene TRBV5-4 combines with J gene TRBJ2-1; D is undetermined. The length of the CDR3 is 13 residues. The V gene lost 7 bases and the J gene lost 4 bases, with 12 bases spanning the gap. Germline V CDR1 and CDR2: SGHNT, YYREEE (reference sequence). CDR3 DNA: TGTGCCAGCGGCCCTGGCCTATACAATGAGCAGTTCTTC. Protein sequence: CASGPGLYNEQFF.

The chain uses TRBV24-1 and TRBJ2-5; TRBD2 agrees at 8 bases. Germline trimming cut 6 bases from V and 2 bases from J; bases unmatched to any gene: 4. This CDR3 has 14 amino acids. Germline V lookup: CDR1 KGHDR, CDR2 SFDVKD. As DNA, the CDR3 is TGTGCCACCAGTTTGGCGGGAGGACAAGAGACCCAGTACTTC. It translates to CATSLAGGQETQYF.

This chain's CDR3 is CASSPGLDTVTQYF. CDR3 DNA: TGTGCCAGCAGTCCCGGCCTAGACACAGTGACCCAGTACTTC. The chain combines TRBV13 with TRBJ2-5; D gene ambiguous. This CDR3 contains 14 residues. Germline V CDR1 and CDR2: PRHDT, FYEKMQ (reference sequence). Trimming removed 6 bases from V and 7 bases from J, with 18 bases in between.

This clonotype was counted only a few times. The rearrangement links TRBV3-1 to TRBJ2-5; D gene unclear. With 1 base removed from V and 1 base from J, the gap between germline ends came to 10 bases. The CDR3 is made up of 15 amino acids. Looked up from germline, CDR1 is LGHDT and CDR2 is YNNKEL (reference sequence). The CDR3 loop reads CASSQVSGIQETQYF. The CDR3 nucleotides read TGTGCCAGCAGCCAAGTGTCCGGAATCCAAGAGACCCAGTACTTC.

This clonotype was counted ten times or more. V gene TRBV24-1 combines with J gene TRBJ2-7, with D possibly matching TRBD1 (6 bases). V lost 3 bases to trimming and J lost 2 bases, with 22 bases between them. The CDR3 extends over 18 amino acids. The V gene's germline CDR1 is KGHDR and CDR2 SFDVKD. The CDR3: CATSDLSWKGVAAYEQYF. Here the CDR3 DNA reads TGTGCCACCAGTGATCTCTCTTGGAAGGGGGTCGCGGCCTACGAGCAGTACTTC.

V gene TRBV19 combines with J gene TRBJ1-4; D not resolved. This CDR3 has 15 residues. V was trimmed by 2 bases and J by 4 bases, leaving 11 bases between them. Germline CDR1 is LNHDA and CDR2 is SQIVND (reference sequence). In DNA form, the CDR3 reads TGTGCCAGTAGTATACTCCTCGGAGATAATGAAAAACTGTTTTTT. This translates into CASSILLGDNEKLFF.

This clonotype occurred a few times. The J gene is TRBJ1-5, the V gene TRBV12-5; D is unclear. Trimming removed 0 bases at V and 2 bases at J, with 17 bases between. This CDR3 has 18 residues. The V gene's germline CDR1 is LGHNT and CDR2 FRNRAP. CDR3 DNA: TGTGCTAGTGGTTTGGTACCCACAAGGATTTATTGCAATCAGCCCCAGCATTTT. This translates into CASGLVPTRIYCNQPQHF.

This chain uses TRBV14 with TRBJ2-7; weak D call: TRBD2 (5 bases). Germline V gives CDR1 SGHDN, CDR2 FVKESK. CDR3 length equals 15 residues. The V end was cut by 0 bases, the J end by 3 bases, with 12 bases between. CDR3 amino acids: CASSQDRGGRYEQYF. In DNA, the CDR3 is TGTGCCAGCAGCCAAGATCGTGGAGGTCGCTACGAGCAGTACTTC.

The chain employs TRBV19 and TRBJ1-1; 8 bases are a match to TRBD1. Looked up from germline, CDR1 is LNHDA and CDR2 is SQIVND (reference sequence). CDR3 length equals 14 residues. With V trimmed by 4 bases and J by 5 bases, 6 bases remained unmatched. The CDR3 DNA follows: TGTGCCAGTAGTACCTCAGGGGGCCCGACTGAAGCTTTCTTT. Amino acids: CASSTSGGPTEAFF.

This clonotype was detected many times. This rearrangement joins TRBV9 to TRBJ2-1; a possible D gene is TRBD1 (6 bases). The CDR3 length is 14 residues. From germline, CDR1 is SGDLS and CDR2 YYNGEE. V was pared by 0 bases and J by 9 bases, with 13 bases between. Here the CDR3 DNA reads TGTGCCAGCAGCGTAGGACAGGTATTTGGTGAGCAGTTCTTC. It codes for CASSVGQVFGEQFF.

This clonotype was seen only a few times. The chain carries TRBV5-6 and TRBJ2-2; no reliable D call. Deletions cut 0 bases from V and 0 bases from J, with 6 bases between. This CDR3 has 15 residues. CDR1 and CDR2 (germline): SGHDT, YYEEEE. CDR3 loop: CASSLDTANTGELFF. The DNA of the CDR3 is TGTGCCAGCAGCTTGGACACTGCGAACACCGGGGAGCTGTTTTTT.

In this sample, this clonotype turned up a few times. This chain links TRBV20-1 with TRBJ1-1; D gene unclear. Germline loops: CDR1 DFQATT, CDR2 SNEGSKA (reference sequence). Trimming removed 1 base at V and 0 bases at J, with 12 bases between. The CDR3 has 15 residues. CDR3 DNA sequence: TGCAGTGCTAGAGTTCGCTCCGGGGTGAACACTGAAGCTTTCTTT. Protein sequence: CSARVRSGVNTEAFF.